Presented here are 18 T cell receptor beta chains from one specimen sequenced in a study of blood T cell repertoires in COVID-19. Produced via immunoSEQ multiplex PCR; TCRdb's table is partial and in-frame only. The table lists some 51,000 clones, about nine tenths of them singletons. The sequencing sample was made of peripheral blood. These receptors were taken from a human donor with active COVID-19. The donor label of this sample is uncertain.

J is TRBJ2-7 and V is TRBV12-3 or TRBV12-4; 9 bases match TRBD2. Germline trimming cut 5 bases from V and 3 bases from J; bases unmatched to any gene: 2. This CDR3 spans 13 amino acids. CDR3 coding DNA: TGTGCCAGCAGTAATAGCGGGAGCTACGAGCAGTACTTC. This sequence encodes CASSNSGSYEQYF.

This chain joins TRBV19 and TRBJ2-3; 10 nucleotides agree with TRBD2. Germline-derived CDR1 and CDR2 are LNHDA and SQIVND (reference sequence). The CDR3 spans 16 residues. V was pared by 7 bases and J by 2 bases, with 9 bases of the junction left unmatched. The CDR3 DNA is TGTGCCAGTAATGGAAGAGCGGGGGGGTCCACAGATACGCAGTATTTT. Amino acid sequence: CASNGRAGGSTDTQYF.

The gene calls are TRBV7-2 and TRBJ2-1; 11 bases line up with TRBD2. Trimming removed 3 bases from V and 0 bases from J; junction bases left unmatched: 10. The CDR3 is 19 amino acids. Germline values: CDR1 SGHTA, CDR2 FQGNSA. The CDR3 spells CASSFRSGGAISSYNEQFF. CDR3 coding DNA: TGTGCCAGCAGCTTTCGTAGCGGGGGGGCTATCAGCTCCTACAATGAGCAGTTCTTC.

The rearrangement joins TRBV24-1 to TRBJ2-1, with TRBD2 identical over 16 bases. Per the germline V gene, CDR1 is KGHDR and CDR2 is SFDVKD. The V segment lost 6 bases and the J segment 6 bases; nucleotides outside the gene matches: 16. The CDR3 covers 20 residues. CDR3 bases: TGTGCCACCAGTCCCGGAGGGGGACTAGCGGGAGGGCCAACGGGCAATGAGCAGTTCTTC. Translating gives CATSPGGGLAGGPTGNEQFF.

The gene calls are TRBV3-1 (or the pseudogene TRBV3-2) and TRBJ2-5; 9 bases line up with TRBD2. There are 16 residues in the CDR3. In germline, CDR1 is LGHDT, CDR2 YNNKEL (reference sequence). Losses at the gene ends were 0 bases for V and 5 bases for J; bases not matched to a gene: 7. CDR3 DNA: TGTGCCAGCAGCCAAGAAGGGCTAGCGGGAAGGGAGACCCAGTACTTC. Residues: CASSQEGLAGRETQYF.

J is TRBJ2-5 and V is TRBV20-1; possible D gene TRBD2, 5 bases. This CDR3 region has 11 residues. Trimming took 6 bases from V and 5 from J, leaving 10 bases between them. Germline V gene lookup returns CDR1 DFQATT and CDR2 SNEGSKA (reference sequence). This chain's CDR3 is CSAWTGETQYF. In nucleotides, the CDR3 is TGCAGTGCCTGGACGGGGGAGACCCAGTACTTC.

The J gene is TRBJ2-2, the V gene TRBV18, with D possibly being TRBD2 (6 bases). The CDR3 extends over 15 amino acids. Deletions cut 2 bases from V and 5 bases from J, with 12 bases between. The V gene's germline CDR1 is KGHSH and CDR2 LQKENI. The CDR3 nucleotides are TGTGCCAGCTCACCAGGGACTCCCAGAACCGGGGAGCTGTTTTTT. This sequence encodes CASSPGTPRTGELFF.

The V call is TRBV27, the J call TRBJ2-7; 8 nucleotides align to TRBD1. CDR1 is MNHEY, CDR2 SMNVEV, per germline (reference sequence). The CDR3 is 15 amino acids. V was pared by 4 bases and J by 4 bases, with 9 bases of the junction left unmatched. This chain's CDR3 is CASSSLGTGFYEQYF. The CDR3 DNA reads as TGTGCCAGCAGTTCCTTAGGGACAGGCTTTTACGAGCAGTACTTC.

This chain uses TRBV18 with TRBJ1-5; tentatively, D is TRBD1 (5 bases). The CDR3 consists of 14 residues. Trimming removed 3 bases from V and 5 bases from J, with 11 bases in between. Germline V gene data show CDR1 as KGHSH and CDR2 as LQKENI. The CDR3 spells CASSPGLGDQPQHF. DNA for the CDR3: TGTGCCAGCTCACCGGGACTCGGGGATCAGCCCCAGCATTTT.

The chain recombines TRBV6-1 with TRBJ2-3; a possible D gene is TRBD2 (5 bases). The length of the CDR3 is 13 residues. Germline assignment: CDR1 MNHNS and CDR2 SASEGT. Trimming took off 8 bases at V and 4 bases at J, with 13 bases between the two ends. CDR3 sequence reads: CASFGLLADTQYF. CDR3 sequence (DNA): TGTGCCAGCTTTGGACTCCTCGCAGATACGCAGTATTTT.

This sequence joins TRBV7-9 and TRBJ2-5, with TRBD1 identical over 7 bases. The germline V gene encodes CDR1 SEHNR and CDR2 FQNEAQ (reference sequence). The CDR3 spans 16 residues. The J segment lost 5 bases and the V segment lost 3 bases, leaving 12 bases of the junction unmatched. The DNA of the CDR3 is TGTGCCAGCAGCTTGCGCCCCTTAGGGGGCAGGGAGACCCAGTACTTC. Residues: CASSLRPLGGRETQYF.

The chain uses TRBV4-3 and TRBJ2-5; TRBD2 might be the D (7 bases). The V end lost 0 bases, the J end lost 5 bases, and 13 bases lay between the germline ends. Per germline, CDR1 LGHNA and CDR2 YSLEER. The CDR3 sequence is 15 residues long. The CDR3 spells CASSQDLGRGETQYF. The CDR3 nucleotides are TGCGCCAGCAGCCAAGATTTGGGGAGGGGGGAGACCCAGTACTTC.

The CDR3 DNA is TGTGCCAGCAGTTTAGAGGATTTCTATGGCTACACCTTC. Its protein is CASSLEDFYGYTF. The chain couples TRBV28 to TRBJ1-2; D is uncertain. Germline assignment: CDR1 MDHEN and CDR2 SYDVKM. The CDR3 runs 13 residues. Trimming took off 2 bases at V and 4 bases at J, with 8 bases between the two ends.

The V gene is TRBV6-2 or TRBV6-3, the J gene TRBJ2-4, with 13 positions matching TRBD2. The CDR3 runs 18 residues. Trimming at V came to 2 bases and at J to 3 bases, leaving 7 bases not matched to a gene. Germline lookup yields CDR1 MNHEY and CDR2 SVGEGT. This CDR3 reads CASSYPGTSGMVKNIQYF. CDR3 in DNA: TGTGCCAGCAGTTACCCCGGGACTAGCGGGATGGTCAAAAACATTCAGTACTTC.

This chain joins TRBV5-6 and TRBJ1-1, with 11 bases matching TRBD1. The germline V gene has CDR1 SGHDT and CDR2 YYEEEE. This CDR3 has 16 amino acids. The V and J ends lost 4 bases and 1 base, in that order; junction bases with no gene match: 6. CDR3 nucleotide sequence: TGTGCCAGCAGCCCGGACAGGGGGCGTCCGAACACTGAAGCTTTCTTT. It encodes CASSPDRGRPNTEAFF.

The rearrangement joins TRBV9 to TRBJ2-5; 8 positions match TRBD1. After removal of 4 bases from V and 5 bases from J, the junction contained 10 bases not matched to a gene. Germline CDR1 is SGDLS and CDR2 is YYNGEE. The CDR3 is made up of 15 amino acids. The CDR3 DNA sequence: TGTGCCAGCAGCTTCCGGACAGGGTCGATGGAGACCCAGTACTTC. Residues: CASSFRTGSMETQYF.

V and J are TRBV27 and TRBJ1-2; 7 bases agree with TRBD1. The CDR3 covers 13 residues. The germline V gene has CDR1 MNHEY and CDR2 SMNVEV (reference sequence). The V and J ends lost 6 bases and 2 bases, in that order; junction bases with no gene match: 3. The chain's CDR3 is CASRPTGNYGYTF. The CDR3 nucleotides are TGTGCCAGCAGACCGACAGGGAACTATGGCTACACCTTC.

The J gene is TRBJ2-7, the V gene TRBV4-1, with D perhaps TRBD1 (6 bases). The CDR3 is 16 amino acids. Germline V gives CDR1 MGHRA, CDR2 YSYEKL. V lost 0 bases to trimming and J lost 2 bases, with 14 bases between them. The CDR3 loop is CASSQEGSGVAYEQYF. In DNA form, the CDR3 reads TGCGCCAGCAGCCAAGAGGGCTCAGGGGTGGCCTACGAGCAGTACTTC.